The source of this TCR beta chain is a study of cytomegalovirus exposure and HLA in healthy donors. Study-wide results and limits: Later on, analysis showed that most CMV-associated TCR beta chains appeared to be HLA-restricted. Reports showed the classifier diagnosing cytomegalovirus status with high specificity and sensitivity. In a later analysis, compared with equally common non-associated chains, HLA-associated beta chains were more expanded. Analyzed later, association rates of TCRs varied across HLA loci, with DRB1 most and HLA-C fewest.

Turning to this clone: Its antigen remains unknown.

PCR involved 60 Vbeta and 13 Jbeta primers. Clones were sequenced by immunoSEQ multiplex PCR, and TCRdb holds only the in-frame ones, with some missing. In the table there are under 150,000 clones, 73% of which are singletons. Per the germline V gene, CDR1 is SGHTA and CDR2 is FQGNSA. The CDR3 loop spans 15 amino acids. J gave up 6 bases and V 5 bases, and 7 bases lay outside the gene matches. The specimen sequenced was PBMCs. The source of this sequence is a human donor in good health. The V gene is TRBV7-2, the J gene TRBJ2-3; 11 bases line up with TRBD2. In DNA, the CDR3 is TGTGCCAGCAGCAAAACTAGCGGGAGAGCGGATACGCAGTATTTT. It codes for CASSKTSGRADTQYF.